This T cell receptor (beta chain) originates from a study of blood T cell repertoires in COVID-19. On the study more broadly: PBMCs, B-cell-depleted T cells, or T cells provided the cDNA or gDNA that made up the material.

The CDR3 runs to 13 residues. Germline lookup yields CDR1 SGHRS and CDR2 YFSETQ. With 8 bases removed from V and 2 bases from J, the gap between germline ends came to 11 bases. Per the authors' pipeline: Amplification of reference gene primers provided the estimated nucleated cell counts. The data were produced by immunoSEQ multiplex PCR, yet TCRdb's version contains in-frame clones alone and is incomplete. The V and J calls and clone size were taken over from that table, and D and trimming were inferred from the DNA. The sample has around 200,000 clones; approximately 90% are singletons. The specimen sequenced was peripheral blood. The clonotype comes from a woman younger than 30 who had recovered from COVID-19. V usage is TRBV5-1 and J usage is TRBJ2-1; tentative D call: TRBD2 (7 bases). The CDR3 spells CASRGGPYNEQFF. CDR3 sequence (DNA): TGCGCCAGTAGGGGGGGTCCCTACAATGAGCAGTTCTTC.